The 20 T cell receptor beta chains listed next were all sequenced from one sample in a study of breast tumors, draining lymph nodes, adjacent tissues. Axillary draining lymph nodes of breast cancer patients supplied the node samples. TCRdb redid the calling of the multiplex PCR reads with MiXCR, one entry per CDR3 protein. The table lists 200,000 to 250,000 distinct CDR3 sequences, 34% of them singletons. The sample comprised axillary lymph node tissue. The receptors were sampled from a female donor with breast cancer. Some clones in this sample may be carry-over from other donors' samples.

This clonotype has at least ten counts. This chain joins TRBV6-2 or TRBV6-3 and TRBJ1-6; 8 bases map to TRBD1. J lost 10 bases, V lost 6 bases, and 17 bases had no gene match. Germline values: CDR1 MNHEY, CDR2 SVGEGT. The CDR3 consists of 17 residues. The CDR3: CASSHFPSRGRLSPLHF. The CDR3 DNA follows: TGTGCCAGCAGCCACTTCCCGTCCAGGGGGCGTCTATCACCCCTCCACTTT.

The chain combines TRBV20-1 with TRBJ1-1; no reliable D call. The CDR3 extends over 12 amino acids. Germline CDR1 is DFQATT and CDR2 is SNEGSKA (reference sequence). With 3 bases removed from V and 1 base from J, the gap between germline ends came to 6 bases. The CDR3 loop is CSASTANTEAFF. For the CDR3, the DNA is TGCAGTGCTAGCACAGCGAACACTGAAGCTTTCTTT.

This clonotype was detected many times. The rearrangement links TRBV7-9 to TRBJ2-7, with D perhaps matching TRBD1 or TRBD2 (5 bases each). Germline V gene sequence: CDR1 SEHNR, CDR2 FQNEAQ (reference sequence). The CDR3 is made up of 15 amino acids. V lost 5 bases and J lost 0, with 14 bases in between. The CDR3 DNA follows: TGTGCCAGCAGCCTTAACGAGGGACCCTCCTACGAGCAGTACTTC. It is translated as CASSLNEGPSYEQYF.

This chain uses TRBV29-1 with TRBJ2-7, with 11 positions matching TRBD2. CDR3 size: 13 residues. Germline CDR1 is SQVTM and CDR2 is ANQGSEA. Trimming at V came to 3 bases and at J to 5 bases, leaving 3 bases not matched to a gene. The CDR3 spells CSVDVAGGNEQYF. The CDR3 bases are TGCAGCGTTGATGTAGCGGGAGGGAACGAGCAGTACTTC.

This clonotype came up many times. The rearrangement uses TRBV12-3 or TRBV12-4 and TRBJ2-2; no reliable D call. This CDR3 is built from 14 residues. Trimming pared 2 bases from V and 5 bases from J, leaving 9 bases between. CDR3 bases: TGTGCCAGCAGTTTAATGGGGAATACCGGGGAGCTGTTTTTT. This encodes CASSLMGNTGELFF.

This clonotype came up many times. V and J are TRBV29-1 and TRBJ1-5; weak D call: TRBD1 (5 bases). This CDR3 is 12 amino acids long. Trimming took 5 bases from V and 4 from J, leaving 9 bases between them. The germline CDR1 and CDR2 sequences are SQVTM and ANQGSEA. The CDR3: CSVSWGNQPQHF. The CDR3 nucleotides read TGCAGCGTTTCGTGGGGGAATCAGCCCCAGCATTTT.

This clonotype was counted only a few times. A much larger clonotype is one base distant, so this may be a read error. The chain uses TRBV7-7 and TRBJ2-5; 11 bases align to TRBD1. In germline, CDR1 is SSHAT, CDR2 FNYEAQ (reference sequence). The CDR3 has 15 residues. DNA for the CDR3: TGTGCTAGCAGCCCCGGACAGGGGGCACTGGAGACCCAGCACTTC. Translating it yields CASSPGQGALETQHF. Based on the CDR3 plus reference TRBV7-7 and TRBJ2-5, the full variable domain is GAGVSQSPRYKVTKRGQDVTLRCDPISSHATLYWYQQALGQGPEFLTYFNYEAQPDKSGLPSDRFSAERPEGSISTLTIQRTEQRDSAMYRCASSPGQGALETQHFGPGTRLLVL.

This clonotype was picked up a small number of times. The J gene is TRBJ2-7, the V gene TRBV6-6, with D maybe TRBD2 (6 bases). The CDR3 length is 14 residues. Germline loops: CDR1 MNHNY, CDR2 SVGAGI (reference sequence). Trimming stripped 5 bases from V and 6 bases from J, with 17 bases between. CDR3 sequence reads: CASSPGTWVSEQYF. CDR3 DNA sequence: TGTGCCAGCAGTCCCGGGACTTGGGTGTCCGAGCAGTACTTC.

This clonotype was observed at least ten times. CDR3 sequence reads: CASSLNRVGYTF. DNA for the CDR3: TGTGCCAGCAGCCTCAACAGGGTCGGCTACACCTTC. The gene calls are TRBV6-5 and TRBJ1-2, with D perhaps matching TRBD1 (6 bases). V gave up 6 bases and J gave up 8 bases, with 13 bases separating them. Germline CDR1 reads MNHEY; CDR2 reads SVGAGI. This CDR3 has 12 amino acids.

V is TRBV11-2 and J is TRBJ2-7; D might be TRBD1 (10 bases). V lost 5 bases, J lost 5 bases, and 16 bases lay in between. The germline V gene encodes CDR1 SGHAT and CDR2 FQNNGV. There are 14 residues in the CDR3. The CDR3 DNA reads as TGTGCCAGCAGCCTAGCGGGACAGGGGCACGAGCAGTACTTC. Amino acid sequence: CASSLAGQGHEQYF.

V and J are TRBV20-1 and TRBJ2-7; tentative D call: TRBD2 (6 bases). The CDR3 covers 14 residues. Germline V gene lookup returns CDR1 DFQATT and CDR2 SNEGSKA (reference sequence). Trimming cost V 6 bases and J 0 bases, with 15 bases left between them. The CDR3: CSASRDWHSYEQYF. DNA for the CDR3: TGCAGTGCCAGCAGGGACTGGCACTCCTACGAGCAGTACTTC.

This clonotype was seen repeatedly, ten times or more. J is TRBJ2-7 and V is TRBV6-1; D not resolved. CDR3 length: 14 amino acids. Trimming cost V 6 bases and J 2 bases, with 14 bases left between them. In germline, CDR1 is MNHNS, CDR2 SASEGT. The CDR3, as DNA: TGTGCCAGCAGCGTCCGGGCACAGCCCTACGAGCAGTACTTC. Amino acid sequence: CASSVRAQPYEQYF.

This clonotype was seen at least ten times. This chain uses TRBV20-1 with TRBJ2-3; 16 bases agree with TRBD2. J gave up 4 bases and V 3 bases, and 4 bases lay outside the gene matches. The CDR3 is 16 amino acids. In germline, CDR1 is DFQATT, CDR2 SNEGSKA (reference sequence). CDR3: CSARKGTSGGADTQYF. The CDR3 DNA is TGCAGTGCTAGGAAAGGGACTAGCGGGGGGGCAGATACGCAGTATTTT.

This clonotype was observed at least ten times. This chain connects TRBV24-1 to TRBJ2-3, with 7 bases matching TRBD1. The length of the CDR3 is 14 residues. Losses at the gene ends were 2 bases for V and 5 bases for J; bases not matched to a gene: 3. In germline, CDR1 is KGHDR, CDR2 SFDVKD. This chain's CDR3 is CATSDWAGGDTQYF. The CDR3 coding sequence is TGTGCCACCAGTGATTGGGCAGGGGGAGATACGCAGTATTTT.

Turning to this clonotype: The junction differs from germline at one of its ends, possibly a read error. V is TRBV6-9 and J is TRBJ2-6; TRBD1 aligns across 11 bases. This CDR3 region has 15 residues. The V gene's germline CDR1 is MNHGY and CDR2 SVAAGI. The CDR3 is CASTGTGGGTNVLTF. For the CDR3, the DNA is TGTGCCAGCACAGGGACAGGGGGTGGGACCAACGTCCTGACTTTC.

This clonotype was detected many times. The J gene is TRBJ2-7, the V gene TRBV7-6, with 9 bases identical to TRBD2. In germline, CDR1 is SGHVS, CDR2 FNYEAQ. This CDR3 is 16 amino acids long. Trimming removed 5 bases from V and 7 bases from J; junction bases left unmatched: 15. The CDR3 spells CASSPGVAGGPGEQYF. The CDR3 region has the DNA TGTGCCAGCAGCCCTGGAGTGGCGGGAGGGCCTGGGGAGCAGTACTTC.

In its sample, this clonotype was seen many times. The J gene is TRBJ2-3, the V gene TRBV5-1, with D unclear. This CDR3 region has 14 residues. Trimming shortened V by 2 bases and J by 2 bases, and 9 bases separated the two germline ends. Germline assignment: CDR1 SGHRS and CDR2 YFSETQ. CDR3 nucleotide sequence: TGCGCCAGCAGCTTACAAGGGAACACAGATACGCAGTATTTT. Translated, it gives CASSLQGNTDTQYF.

This clonotype was picked up many times. CDR3 DNA sequence: TGCAGTGCTCGCCCATGGGGGGAGGGGGCTCGGGAGCAGTACTTC. This translates into CSARPWGEGAREQYF. The gene calls are TRBV20-1 and TRBJ2-7; D might be TRBD1 or TRBD2, each matching 7 bases. V lost 5 bases, J lost 7 bases, and 24 bases lay in between. In germline, CDR1 is DFQATT, CDR2 SNEGSKA (reference sequence). The CDR3 contains 15 residues.

The genes are TRBV6-5 and TRBJ2-7; 8 nucleotides align to TRBD1. V lost 5 bases and J lost 6; bases outside the gene matches: 6. Germline V lookup: CDR1 MNHEY, CDR2 SVGAGI. CDR3 size: 13 residues. DNA for the CDR3: TGTGCCAGCAGTCACGGGGGACAGGCCGAGCAGTACTTC. Residues: CASSHGGQAEQYF.

This clonotype was picked up a small number of times. The chain couples TRBV5-4 to TRBJ2-7, with 7 nucleotides matching TRBD1. This CDR3 comprises 15 residues. V trimming: 4 bases; J trimming: 0 bases; junction bases outside the gene matches: 7. CDR1 is SGHNT and CDR2 is YYREEE in the germline V gene (reference sequence). The DNA of the CDR3 is TGTGCCAGCAGCCTCCCGACAGGGAGCTCCTACGAGCAGTACTTC. It yields the protein CASSLPTGSSYEQYF.